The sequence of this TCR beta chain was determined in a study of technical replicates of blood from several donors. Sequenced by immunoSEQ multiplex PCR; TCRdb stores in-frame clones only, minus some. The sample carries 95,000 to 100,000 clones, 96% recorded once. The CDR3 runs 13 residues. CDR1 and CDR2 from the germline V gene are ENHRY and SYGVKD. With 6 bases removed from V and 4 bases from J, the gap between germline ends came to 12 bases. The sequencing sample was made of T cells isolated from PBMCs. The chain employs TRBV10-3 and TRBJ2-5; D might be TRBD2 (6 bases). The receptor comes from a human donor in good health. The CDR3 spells CAIRGIGGETQYF. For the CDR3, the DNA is TGTGCCATCAGGGGGATCGGGGGAGAGACCCAGTACTTC.